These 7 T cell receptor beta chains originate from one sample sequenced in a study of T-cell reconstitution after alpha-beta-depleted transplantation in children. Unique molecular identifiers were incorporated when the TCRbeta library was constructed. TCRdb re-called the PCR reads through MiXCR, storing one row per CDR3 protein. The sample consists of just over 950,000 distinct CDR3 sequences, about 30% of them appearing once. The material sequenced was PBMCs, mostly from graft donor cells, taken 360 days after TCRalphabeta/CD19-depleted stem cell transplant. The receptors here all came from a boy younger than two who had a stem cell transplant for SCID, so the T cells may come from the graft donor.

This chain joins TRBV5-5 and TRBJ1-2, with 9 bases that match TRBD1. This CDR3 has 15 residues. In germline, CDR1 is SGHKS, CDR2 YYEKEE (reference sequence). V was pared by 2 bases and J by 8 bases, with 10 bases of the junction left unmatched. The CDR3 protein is CASSFFRDREEGYTF. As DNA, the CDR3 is TGTGCCAGCAGCTTTTTTCGGGACAGGGAGGAAGGCTACACCTTC.

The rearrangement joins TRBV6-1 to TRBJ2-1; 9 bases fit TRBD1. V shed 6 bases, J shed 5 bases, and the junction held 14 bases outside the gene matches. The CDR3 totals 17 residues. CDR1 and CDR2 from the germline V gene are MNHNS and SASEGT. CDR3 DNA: TGTGCCAGCAGCCCAATATTACAGGGGGCGAACGACAATGAGCAGTTCTTC. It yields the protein CASSPILQGANDNEQFF.

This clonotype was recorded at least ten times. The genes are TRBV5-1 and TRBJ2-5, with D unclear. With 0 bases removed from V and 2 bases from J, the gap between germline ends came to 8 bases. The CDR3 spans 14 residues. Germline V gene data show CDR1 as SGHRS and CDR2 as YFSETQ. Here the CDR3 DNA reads TGCGCCAGCAGCTTGGCAAGCTCTCAAGAGACCCAGTACTTC. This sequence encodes CASSLASSQETQYF.

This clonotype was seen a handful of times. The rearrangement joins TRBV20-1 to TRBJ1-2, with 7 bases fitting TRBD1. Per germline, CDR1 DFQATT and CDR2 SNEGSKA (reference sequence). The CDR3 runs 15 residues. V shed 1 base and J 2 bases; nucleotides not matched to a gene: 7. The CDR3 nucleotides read TGCAGTGCTAGAGCGAACAGGGGAAGAAACTATGGCTACACCTTC. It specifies CSARANRGRNYGYTF.

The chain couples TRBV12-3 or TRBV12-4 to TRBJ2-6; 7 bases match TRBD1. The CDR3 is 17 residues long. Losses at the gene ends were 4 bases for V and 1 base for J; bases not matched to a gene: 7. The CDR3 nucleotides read TGTGCCAGCAGTTCCCTGGAGACAGGGTCTGGGGCCAACGTCCTGACTTTC. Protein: CASSSLETGSGANVLTF.

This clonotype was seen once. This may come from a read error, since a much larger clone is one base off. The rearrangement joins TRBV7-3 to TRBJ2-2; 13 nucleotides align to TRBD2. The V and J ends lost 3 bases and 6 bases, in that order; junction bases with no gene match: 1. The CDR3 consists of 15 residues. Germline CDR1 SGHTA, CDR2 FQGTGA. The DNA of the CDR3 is TGTGCCAGCAGCTTTACTAGCGGGGGGGCCGGGGAGCTGTTTTTT. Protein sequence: CASSFTSGGAGELFF.

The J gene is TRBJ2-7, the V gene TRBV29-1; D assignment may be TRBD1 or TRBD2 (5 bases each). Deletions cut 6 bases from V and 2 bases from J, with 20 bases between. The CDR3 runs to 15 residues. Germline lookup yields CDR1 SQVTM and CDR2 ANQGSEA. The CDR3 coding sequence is TGCAGCGTCAAAGAGGGCGGACACCAGGCCTACGAGCAGTACTTC. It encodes CSVKEGGHQAYEQYF.